These 9 T cell receptor beta chains were all obtained from the same sample, sequenced in a study of blood T cells in healthy people across ages. A sample-barcoded 5' primer and a J-beta primer mix were used in a second PCR of roughly 6 to 12 cycles. TCRdb ran MiXCR on the 5' RACE reads and lists one entry per CDR3 protein. The sample yields about 1.8 million distinct CDR3 sequences, about 49% seen once. Material for sequencing was blood. These receptors were collected from a woman aged 40 to 50 in good health.

The sample holds a few counts of this clonotype. This chain uses TRBV20-1 with TRBJ1-2, with D hard to call. CDR1 and CDR2 (germline): DFQATT, SNEGSKA (reference sequence). V was trimmed by 5 bases and J by 0 bases, leaving 13 bases between them. The CDR3 consists of 14 residues. Here the CDR3 DNA reads TGCAGTGCTTATTCAGGAACTTCTAACTATGGCTACACCTTC. Its translation: CSAYSGTSNYGYTF.

For this clonotype: At one of its ends the junction is not consistent with the germline gene, which may arise from a read error. The chain joins TRBV5-6 to TRBJ2-1; 12 bases are a match to TRBD1. The CDR3 has 14 amino acids. Germline V gives CDR1 SGHDT, CDR2 YYEEEE. CDR3 region: CASGLGQGAGEQFF. CDR3 in DNA: TGTGCCAGCGGCTTGGGACAGGGGGCGGGAGAGCAGTTCTTC.

The chain carries TRBV20-1 and TRBJ2-7; tentatively, D is TRBD1 or TRBD2 (5 bases each). V lost 7 bases and J lost 0, with 13 bases in between. From germline, CDR1 is DFQATT and CDR2 SNEGSKA (reference sequence). CDR3 length: 13 amino acids. CDR3 sequence reads: CSVGAGLSYEQYF. CDR3 nucleotides: TGCAGTGTAGGGGCAGGACTCTCCTACGAGCAGTACTTC.

In its sample, this clonotype was seen a few times. V and J are TRBV4-2 and TRBJ2-1, with TRBD2 identical over 11 bases. Germline values: CDR1 LGHNA, CDR2 YNFKEQ. Trimming took 4 bases from V and 7 from J; bases not matched to a gene: 6. CDR3 length equals 15 residues. The CDR3: CASSPNSGGVNEQFF. The CDR3 bases are TGTGCCAGCAGCCCTAATAGCGGGGGGGTAAATGAGCAGTTCTTC.

This clonotype has just a few counts. The genes are TRBV5-1 and TRBJ2-7; 10 bases fit TRBD1. V lost 3 bases, J lost 5 bases, and 14 bases stayed unmatched. Looked up from germline, CDR1 is SGHRS and CDR2 is YFSETQ. The CDR3 runs to 17 residues. This CDR3 reads CASSSVRDRGLLHEQYF. For the CDR3, the DNA is TGCGCCAGCAGCTCGGTCCGGGACAGGGGCCTACTTCACGAGCAGTACTTC. Complete variable domain (other parts from reference TRBV5-1 and TRBJ2-7): KAGVTQTPRYLIKTRGQQVTLSCSPISGHRSVSWYQQTPGQGLQFLFEYFSETQRNKGNFPGRFSGRQFSNSRSEMNVSTLELGDSALYLCASSSVRDRGLLHEQYFGPGTRLTVT.

This chain connects TRBV7-9 to TRBJ2-1, with 7 bases identical to TRBD2. Germline V gene sequence: CDR1 SEHNR, CDR2 FQNEAQ (reference sequence). Trimming at V came to 0 bases and at J to 7 bases, leaving 3 bases not matched to a gene. The CDR3 is made up of 14 amino acids. The CDR3 protein is CASSLADGGNEQFF. The CDR3 DNA sequence: TGTGCCAGCAGCTTAGCTGACGGGGGGAATGAGCAGTTCTTC. Supplemented by reference TRBV7-9 and TRBJ2-1, the full variable domain reads DTGVSQNPRHKITKRGQNVTFRCDPISEHNRLYWYRQTLGQGPEFLTYFQNEAQLEKSRLLSDRFSAERPKGSFSTLEIQRTEQGDSAMYLCASSLADGGNEQFFGPGTRLTVL.

This chain links TRBV4-3 with TRBJ1-2; tentatively, D is TRBD1 (6 bases). Trimming left V 3 bases short and J 4 bases short, with 18 bases between. CDR3 length: 16 residues. Per germline, CDR1 LGHNA and CDR2 YSLEER. For the CDR3, the DNA is TGCGCCAGCAGCCAGACCTCCGACAGGCTCAGCTATGGCTACACCTTC. It encodes CASSQTSDRLSYGYTF.

This clonotype was seen repeatedly, ten times or more. The genes are TRBV4-3 and TRBJ2-3; weak D call: TRBD2 (5 bases). The germline gives CDR1 LGHNA, CDR2 YSLEER. V gave up 0 bases and J gave up 2 bases, with 18 bases separating them. The CDR3 is made up of 18 amino acids. The CDR3 region has the DNA TGCGCCAGCAGCCAAGATTCCGGCTATCTGACTAACACAGATACGCAGTATTTT. Residues: CASSQDSGYLTNTDTQYF.

The rearrangement joins TRBV6-5 to TRBJ1-2, with D hard to call. CDR3 length equals 15 residues. The germline V gene encodes CDR1 MNHEY and CDR2 SVGAGI. Trimming removed 0 bases at V and 3 bases at J, with 11 bases between. The CDR3 DNA reads as TGTGCCAGCAGTTACTCAGGCGCCAGTCACTATGGCTACACCTTC. This gives the protein CASSYSGASHYGYTF.